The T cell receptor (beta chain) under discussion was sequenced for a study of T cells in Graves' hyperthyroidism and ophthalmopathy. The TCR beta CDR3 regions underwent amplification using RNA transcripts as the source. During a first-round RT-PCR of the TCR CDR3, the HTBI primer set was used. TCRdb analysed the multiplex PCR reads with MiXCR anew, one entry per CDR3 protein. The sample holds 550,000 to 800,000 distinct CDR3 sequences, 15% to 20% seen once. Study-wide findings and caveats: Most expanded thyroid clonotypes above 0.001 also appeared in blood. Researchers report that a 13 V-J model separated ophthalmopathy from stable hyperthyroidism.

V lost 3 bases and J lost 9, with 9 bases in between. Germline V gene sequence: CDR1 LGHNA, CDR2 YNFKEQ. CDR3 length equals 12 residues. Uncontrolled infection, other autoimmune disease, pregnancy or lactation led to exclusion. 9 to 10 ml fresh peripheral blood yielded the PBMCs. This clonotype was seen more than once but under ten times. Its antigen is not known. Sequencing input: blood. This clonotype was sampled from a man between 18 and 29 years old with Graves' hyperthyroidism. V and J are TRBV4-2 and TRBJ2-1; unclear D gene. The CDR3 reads CASSQARSEQFF. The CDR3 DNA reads TGTGCCAGCAGCCAGGCTAGATCTGAGCAGTTCTTC.